A selection of T cell receptor beta chains follows, all from one sample in a study of blood T cell repertoires in COVID-19. Clones were sequenced by immunoSEQ multiplex PCR, and TCRdb holds only the in-frame ones, with some missing. The table has 250,000 to 300,000 clones, roughly four fifths seen once. Sample: PBMCs or T cells enriched from blood (not recorded which). The origin of the receptors is a middle-aged man who had been exposed to COVID-19. CDR3s include the opening cysteine and the closing phenylalanine or tryptophan. The D gene is left open where the match is weak. For some rows the clone size is stated as once, few or many, or as a class when expanded; others skip it.

D | J | size | V | DNA | CDR3
- | TRBJ1-5 | - | TRBV7-9 | TGTGCCAGCAGCTTAGAAGGGCGGGATCAGCCCCAGCATTTT | CASSLEGRDQPQHF
- | TRBJ2-7 | - | TRBV6-5 | TGTGCCAGCCGGACAGCCTCCTCCTACGAGCAGTACTTC | CASRTASSYEQYF
- | TRBJ2-3 | once | TRBV29-1 | TGCAGCGTTGATAGCGGAAAATACACAGATACGCAGTATTTT | CSVDSGKYTDTQYF
- | TRBJ2-1 | - | TRBV11-2 | TGTGCCAGCAGCGCCCACGTGTCCAGGAATGAGCAGTTCTTC | CASSAHVSRNEQFF
TRBD1 | TRBJ1-1 | - | TRBV7-9 | TGTGCCAGCAGTCCGAAACAGGGGCGAAAGAACACTGAAGCTTTCTTT | CASSPKQGRKNTEAFF
TRBD2 | TRBJ2-1 | - | TRBV10-1 | TGCGCCAGCAGTGAGTCCCTAGCGGGAGACCTTGATGGTGAGCAGTTCTTC | CASSESLAGDLDGEQFF
TRBD1 | TRBJ1-1 | - | TRBV28 | TGTGCCAGTTCGCCGAACAGGGGTCGTAAAGCTTTCTTT | CASSPNRGRKAFF
- | TRBJ2-1 | - | TRBV5-1 | TGCGCCAGCCGGATAGAGGTCTCCTACAATGAGCAGTTCTTC | CASRIEVSYNEQFF
- | TRBJ1-5 | - | TRBV19 | TGTGCCAGTAGTACCAGATCCCGAGGGGGGGGAACGCCCCAGCATTTT | CASSTRSRGGGTPQHF
TRBD1 | TRBJ1-5 | few | TRBV7-9 | TGTGCCAGCAGCTTGGGACAGGGAACCTATGGCAATCAGCCCCAGCATTTT | CASSLGQGTYGNQPQHF
- | TRBJ2-1 | - | TRBV6-5 | TGTGCCAGCACCAGAACTAGACCCCATGAGCAGTTCTTC | CASTRTRPHEQFF
- | TRBJ2-6 | - | TRBV2 | TGTGCCAGCAGGGAGTTTCGAAGCTCTGGGGCCAACGTCCTGACTTTC | CASREFRSSGANVLTF
TRBD1 | TRBJ2-1 | - | TRBV7-9 | TGTGCCAGTAGGGACAGCTCCTACAATGAGCAGTTCTTC | CASRDSSYNEQFF